This T cell receptor beta chain originates from a study of cytomegalovirus exposure and HLA in healthy donors (dated by TCRdb to about 2017). Regarding the study in general: According to an earlier analysis of around 600 of the donors, roughly 180 million T cells yielded roughly 110 million unique TCR beta sequences and about 300 Gb of sequence data. An early release covering roughly 580 HLA-typed donors comprised about 300 gigabases of sequencing data and approximately 85 million unique TCR sequences. Of the 350 to 450 genotyped donors, approximately 80% fell in the genetic ancestry cluster associated with self-reported Caucasian donors. The aim of the study was to test whether cataloging public T cell receptors could identify signatures of past pathogen exposure. Using immunosequencing, the study profiled T cell repertoires from about 650 subjects and related those repertoires to cytomegalovirus serostatus. Besides the first cohort of more than 650 subjects, a separate validation cohort made up of 120 or so different subjects was used. To predict cytomegalovirus infection status, the study brought together high-throughput TCR immunosequencing, statistical association of individual TCRs with disease status, and machine learning. A later analysis re-examined previously published TCR beta repertoires from several hundred donors and added high-resolution HLA genotyping to investigate patterns of TCR occurrence. Rather than drawing on any new phenotypic data, the later analysis identified candidate immune exposures from TCR beta sequences and the way those sequences occurred across donors. An earlier analysis of several hundred of the donors applied high-throughput TCR beta sequencing to assess whether each TCR beta V gene segment acted as functional or pseudogenic. Donor age, sex, ethnicity and CMV serostatus were compiled together with the repertoire data. A later genetic analysis used genome-wide SNP genotypes for about 60% of the 666 donors, treating that subset as a discovery cohort. Every repertoire in the discovery cohort had been generated on one and the same sequencing platform. Class I and class II HLA loci were covered by the typing at four-digit resolution. Typing coverage differed by locus: A, B, C, DRB1 and DQB1 were typed in roughly 620-640 donors, DQA1 in about 560, DPA1 in nearly 610, and DPB1 in just under 480. About five DR-DQ haplotypes were treated as single units for association and clustering because of strong linkage in the cohort. On average, 235,054 unique TCR beta nucleotide sequences were sequenced per donor among several hundred genotyped donors of the cohort, with roughly a sixth of those sequences being non-productive.

In total, over 600 healthy bone marrow donors made up the cohort. At the time of sampling, all cohort members were nominally healthy, though unrecorded immune exposures were likely present. The donor was CMV seronegative and belonged to the group of 352 seronegative cohort members. A peripheral blood sample was provided by each donor, and peripheral blood mononuclear cells were used for TCR beta sequencing. Genomic DNA was extracted from the blood cell samples with the Qiagen DNeasy Blood Extraction Kit. As regards this clone: This clone's antigen is unknown. Base qualities are not recorded, but no much larger clone differs from it by a single base.

Via the germline V gene (reference sequence), CDR1 is MNHEY and CDR2 SMNVEV. Germline trimming amounts to 2 bases on V and 6 bases on J, with 9 as the count of junction bases outside the gene matches. From its cysteine to its phenylalanine, the CDR3 spans 16 amino acids. Of the read, only the CDR3 DNA is kept; its 48 bases are in frame from base 1. General findings and caveats noted by the study authors: In vitro tests confirmed that a few of the cytomegalovirus-associated TCR beta chains recognize cytomegalovirus antigens. Because some donors lacked HLA typing at each locus, the association tests relied only on the typed subset. While some public TCRs were present in many individuals, most TCR sequences turned up only very rarely across donors. The study listed 150 to 200 TCR beta chains as associated with cytomegalovirus. According to a later analysis, most CMV-associated TCR beta chains appeared to be HLA-restricted, and the HLA associations seemed to be driven largely by CMV exposure. When HLA alleles, especially DR and DQ, strongly co-occurred, TCR associations were difficult to assign to individual alleles. According to a later analysis, TCR association rates differed among HLA loci, with DRB1 alleles showing the most associated TCRs and HLA-C alleles showing the fewest. In a later analysis, several top co-occurrence clusters were reported to appear linked to parvovirus B19, influenza, CMV and Epstein-Barr virus. Because the 87-base-pair reads could not distinguish some IMGT-functional V segments, including TRBV6-2 and TRBV6-3, those segments were excluded. Roughly uniform sequencing depth across donors was assumed in presence/absence analyses, although this assumption may not hold. In a later analysis, HLA-associated TCR beta chains showed more clonal expansion and lower generation probabilities than non-associated chains that were equally common. Cytomegalovirus status was reported to be diagnosed by the classifier with high specificity and sensitivity in both the original and validation cohorts. A further reported finding was that TCR beta sequences accurately predicted the HLA-A and HLA-B alleles for most subjects in the first cohort. An association between a missense DCLRE1C variant and V-gene and J-gene trimming of TCR beta chains was found in a later genetic analysis and replicated in an independent cohort. In an earlier analysis of roughly 560 of the donors, most TCR beta V segments were observed in productive rearrangements about 87% or about 30% of the time, broadly matching IMGT annotations. Because counts were too low, more than 15 rarely observed V segments, including chromosome 9 orphons, were left out of the earlier analysis of approximately 500 of the donors. In this cohort, only TCR beta chains were sequenced, and detectable features were limited by the absence of alpha or paired-chain data. It was suggested by the authors that the approach could potentially be generalized to other disease states and immunological phenotypes. According to a later genetic analysis, donors in an Asian-associated ancestry cluster had fewer N-insertions in productive TCRs than the approximately 650-donor mean. The only immune exposure information available for the cohort was CMV serostatus. A cluster of highly shared sequence variants was judged likely to represent a technical artifact of the sequencing pipeline. At a false discovery rate of 0.05, a later analysis linked fewer than 20,000 TCR beta sequences to specific HLA alleles. Correlated functional status among segregating V segments might be attributable to linkage disequilibrium, but an unknown experimental factor could not be ruled out.

Library construction relied on the immunoSEQ multiplex PCR assay. The multiplex PCR relied on a mix of 60 forward primers for TCR Vbeta segments and 13 reverse primers for TCR Jbeta segments. The CDR3 region of rearranged TCR beta genes was amplified from genomic DNA with a multiplex PCR assay. The Illumina HiSeq System was used to sequence the amplified TCR beta libraries as 87-base-pair reads. Processing in the source paper ran as follows. Across the roughly 600 repertoires, a later analysis counted approximately 83 million unique TCR beta chains, roughly 11 million of which were shared by at least two donors. Raw reads were error-corrected and collapsed into unique sequences with a nearest-neighbor algorithm that merged closely related sequences to remove PCR and sequencing errors. Alignment of CDR3 sequences to IMGT reference sequences was used to assign V, D and J gene segments. For a sequence to be retained, at least a six-nucleotide match to both a V gene segment and a J gene segment was required. A rearrangement was called productive if the CDR3 had no stop codons and remained in frame with V and J, and every other rearrangement was called non-productive. Following IMGT convention, CDR3 was defined as the stretch from the second conserved V-encoded cysteine to the conserved J-encoded phenylalanine. The earlier analysis of about 590 of the donors excluded sequences that lacked an unambiguous match to a single V gene segment. An earlier analysis of a few hundred of the donors classified V segments as functional when productive rearrangements were above 56.7% and as segregating when the standard deviation between donors was above 5%. To diagnose cytomegalovirus status from the catalog of TCR beta chain sequences, a statistical classification framework was built. A later analysis assigned V and J genes by comparing TCR nucleotide sequences with IMGT/GENE-DB human TR gene sequences. The TCRdist pipeline was used in a later analysis to assign CDR3 sequences and most-parsimonious VDJ recombination scenarios. A later analysis defined each TCR beta chain by its CDR3 amino acid sequence plus V-gene family, and excluded reads lacking a unique V-gene family. A later analysis removed roughly 590 highly shared, low-generation-probability nucleotide sequences to deal with suspected cross-contamination and a sequencing artifact. For each public chain, a later analysis derived a clonal expansion index from normalized ranks of inferred template counts within each repertoire. Generation probabilities in a later analysis came from a VDJ recombination model fitted to out-of-frame rearrangements, and those results were checked against IGoR. In a later analysis, hypergeometric tests were used to score TCR-TCR, TCR-HLA and TCR-CMV co-occurrence, with a repertoire-size bias correction applied to TCR pairs. In a later analysis, false discovery rates were estimated by permuting HLA or CMV assignments 20 times. In a later analysis, co-occurring TCRs were grouped using DBSCAN, and TCRdist sequence similarity was added for clustering within HLA-allele-positive subsets. For co-occurrence clustering, repertoires with fewer than 30,000 or more than 120,000 public chains were excluded, along with roughly 5 repertoires with anomalous nucleotide sharing. Drawn from immuneACCESS, this table holds only the in-frame rearrangements with V and J called that TCRdb kept. Clones are partly lost; checked studies trace under half to an unresolved V gene and leave the rest unexplained. Clone size and the V and J calls come from that table; the DNA yielded D and trimming. Here the sample has approximately 190,000 clones; about 81% occur a single time. About 0.8% of the sample rests with the top ten.

This sequence originates from a woman aged 18 to 35 in good health and CMV-seronegative. The rearranged segments are TRBV27 and TRBJ1-2; 10 junctional bases match TRBD1. What was sequenced was PBMCs. The CDR3 region has the sequence CASSLKKGTGVNGYTF. The nucleotides are TGTGCCAGCAGTTTAAAGAAGGGGACAGGGGTAAATGGCTACACCTTC.